This T cell receptor beta chain was observed in a study of cytomegalovirus exposure and HLA in healthy donors (TCRdb year 2017). General notes on the study: According to an earlier analysis of a few hundred of the donors, about 179 million T cells yielded 117 million unique TCR beta sequences and approximately 300 Gb of sequence data. Class I and class II HLA loci were covered by the typing at four-digit resolution. Four to six DR-DQ haplotypes were handled as single units for association and clustering, since linkage in the cohort was strong. High-throughput TCR immunosequencing, statistical association of individual TCRs with disease status, and machine learning were combined to predict cytomegalovirus infection status. Of the 398 genotyped donors, roughly 85% fell in the genetic ancestry cluster associated with self-reported Caucasian donors. In a later genetic analysis, genome-wide SNP genotypes for about 55% of the roughly 700 donors were used, and that subset was treated as a discovery cohort. An early release covering roughly 600 HLA-typed donors comprised around 300 gigabases of sequencing data and around 80 million unique TCR sequences. All discovery cohort repertoires had been generated on a single sequencing platform. A later analysis re-analyzed previously published TCR beta repertoires from hundreds of donors and added high-resolution HLA genotyping to study TCR occurrence patterns. To decide whether each TCR beta V gene segment behaved as functional or pseudogenic, an earlier analysis of 587 of the donors relied on high-throughput TCR beta sequencing. A separate validation cohort of roughly 120 different subjects was used in addition to the 666-subject first cohort. In the later analysis, no new phenotypic data were used to find candidate immune exposures; instead, reliance was placed on TCR beta sequences and their occurrence across donors. Donor age, sex, ethnicity and CMV serostatus were compiled together with the repertoire data. The number of typed donors differed by locus: roughly 620-630 for A, B, C, DRB1 and DQB1; 500 to 550 for DQA1; over 600 for DPA1; and some 450 for DPB1. The study was designed to test whether signatures of past pathogen exposure could be identified by cataloging public T cell receptors. Using immunosequencing, the study profiled T cell repertoires from some 670 subjects and related those repertoires to cytomegalovirus serostatus. Among some 410 genotyped donors of the cohort, an average of around 240,000 unique TCR beta nucleotide sequences were sequenced per donor, roughly a sixth of them non-productive.

Beyond this particular receptor, the publication reports: In a later analysis, TCR association rates were found to vary across HLA loci, with the most associated TCRs seen for DRB1 alleles and the fewest for HLA-C alleles. Cytomegalovirus status was reported to be diagnosed by the classifier with high specificity and sensitivity in both the original and validation cohorts. Sequencing depth was assumed to be roughly uniform across donors in the presence/absence analyses, though that assumption may not hold. Across donors, most TCR sequences were observed very rarely, whereas some public TCRs were present in many individuals. A further reported finding was that TCR beta sequences accurately predicted the HLA-A and HLA-B alleles for most subjects in the first cohort. Only TCR beta chains were sequenced in this cohort, and the absence of alpha or paired-chain data limited detectable features. According to a later analysis, parvovirus B19, influenza, CMV and Epstein-Barr virus appeared linked to several top co-occurrence clusters. Immune exposure information for the cohort was limited to CMV serostatus. Correlated functional status among segregating V segments might be attributable to linkage disequilibrium, but an unknown experimental factor could not be ruled out. A later analysis found that most CMV-associated TCR beta chains appeared HLA-restricted, with HLA associations seemingly driven largely by CMV exposure. Specific HLA alleles were associated with over 15,000 TCR beta sequences at a false discovery rate of 0.05 in a later analysis. Compared with the roughly 700-donor mean, donors in an Asian-associated ancestry cluster had fewer N-insertions in productive TCRs, according to a later genetic analysis. The sequencing pipeline was judged likely to have produced a cluster of highly shared sequence variants as a technical artifact. The study listed approximately 150 TCR beta chains as associated with cytomegalovirus. According to the authors, the approach could potentially be generalized to other disease states and immunological phenotypes. Some IMGT-functional V segments, including TRBV6-2 and TRBV6-3, could not be distinguished by the 87-base-pair reads and were therefore excluded. HLA typing was unavailable for some donors at each locus, so association tests used only the typed subset. Broadly in line with IMGT annotations, most TCR beta V segments showed up in productive rearrangements about 90% or about 30% of the time in an earlier analysis of 587 of the donors. A later analysis found that HLA-associated TCR beta chains were more clonally expanded and had lower generation probabilities than equally common non-associated chains. The earlier analysis of 587 of the donors excluded roughly 17 rarely observed V segments, including chromosome 9 orphons, because counts were too low. V-gene and J-gene trimming of TCR beta chains was associated with a missense DCLRE1C variant in a later genetic analysis, and the association was replicated in an independent cohort. When HLA alleles, especially DR and DQ, strongly co-occurred, TCR associations were difficult to assign to individual alleles. In vitro tests confirmed that a few of the cytomegalovirus-associated TCR beta chains recognize cytomegalovirus antigens.

Notes on this clone: Its antigen target is currently unknown. The record has no base qualities; no much larger clone is one base away.

The cohort consisted of more than 650 healthy bone marrow donors. All cohort members were sampled while nominally healthy, although unrecorded immune exposures were likely present. The donor tested CMV seronegative, placing the donor among the 350 to 400 seronegative members of the cohort. Every donor gave a peripheral blood sample, and the peripheral blood mononuclear cells from that sample were used for TCR beta sequencing. Genomic DNA extraction from the blood cell samples was performed with the Qiagen DNeasy Blood Extraction Kit. Taken from the germline V gene (reference sequence), the CDR1 and CDR2 loops are MNHNY and SVGAGI. Trimming takes 2 bases from V and 5 bases from J, and the germline ends sit 9 bases apart. Reading from cysteine to phenylalanine, the CDR3 counts 13 amino acids. Only CDR3 DNA is held: 39 bases, read in frame from base 1. Libraries were built with the immunoSEQ multiplex PCR assay. For the multiplex PCR, a mixture combining 60 forward primers for TCR Vbeta segments and 13 reverse primers for TCR Jbeta segments was used. A multiplex PCR assay on genomic DNA amplified the CDR3 region of rearranged TCR beta genes. The Illumina HiSeq System was used to sequence the amplified TCR beta libraries as 87-base-pair reads. From the authors' description of their analysis: Across the 666 repertoires, a later analysis counted 75 million to 90 million unique TCR beta chains, roughly 11 million of which were shared by at least two donors. Raw reads were error-corrected and collapsed into unique sequences with a nearest-neighbor algorithm that merged closely related sequences to remove PCR and sequencing errors. V, D and J gene segments were assigned by aligning CDR3 sequences to IMGT reference sequences. For a sequence to be retained, a match of at least six nucleotides was required to both a V gene segment and a J gene segment. Rearrangements were called productive when the CDR3 lacked stop codons and stayed in frame with V and J; all others were non-productive. Following IMGT convention, CDR3 was defined as the stretch from the second conserved V-encoded cysteine up to the conserved J-encoded phenylalanine. The earlier analysis of 450 to 750 of the donors excluded any sequence lacking an unambiguous match to a single V gene segment. In an earlier analysis of several hundred of the donors, V segments were called functional above 56.7% productive rearrangements and were called segregating when the between-donor standard deviation exceeded 5%. A statistical classification framework was built for diagnosing cytomegalovirus status from the catalog of TCR beta chain sequences. V and J gene assignment, in a later analysis, came from comparing TCR nucleotide sequences with IMGT/GENE-DB human TR gene sequences. Using the TCRdist pipeline, a later analysis assigned CDR3 sequences along with most-parsimonious VDJ recombination scenarios. In a later analysis, each TCR beta chain was defined by its CDR3 amino acid sequence together with its V-gene family, and reads lacking a unique V-gene family were excluded. In a later analysis, 500 to 700 highly shared, low-generation-probability nucleotide sequences were removed to address suspected cross-contamination and a sequencing artifact. For each public chain, a later analysis derived a clonal expansion index from normalized ranks of inferred template counts within each repertoire. In a later analysis, generation probabilities were computed with a VDJ recombination model fitted to out-of-frame rearrangements, and the resulting probabilities were checked against IGoR. In a later analysis, hypergeometric tests were used to score TCR-TCR, TCR-HLA and TCR-CMV co-occurrence, with a repertoire-size bias correction applied to TCR pairs. To estimate false discovery rates, a later analysis permuted the HLA or CMV assignments 20 times. A later analysis grouped co-occurring TCRs with DBSCAN, adding TCRdist sequence similarity when clustering within HLA-allele-positive subsets. Repertoires with fewer than 30,000 or more than 120,000 public chains were left out of co-occurrence clustering, as were four to six repertoires with anomalous nucleotide sharing. As stored in TCRdb, this immuneACCESS dataset retains in-frame rearrangements with V and J assigned. A fraction of the clones does not appear; measured against another copy, unresolved V genes explain less than half of the discrepancy, and the remainder lacks a known reason. V and J calls and clone size are those listed in that table; D and trimming were worked out from the DNA. The sample table holds over 85,000 clones, of which roughly 73% were seen once. Roughly 3.8% of the sample goes to the ten largest clones.

The receptor's source is a woman in her forties in good health and CMV-seronegative. What was sequenced was PBMCs. Rearrangement joined TRBV6-6 to TRBJ1-1; the D gene is unclear. The DNA is as follows: TGTGCCAGCAGTTACACCCGCGAGACTGAAGCTTTCTTT. It specifies CASSYTRETEAFF.